These 30 T cell receptor beta chains were all obtained from the same sample, sequenced in a study of blood T cell repertoires in COVID-19. TCRdb keeps only in-frame clones here, not all; method: immunoSEQ multiplex PCR. Of roughly 400,000 clones listed, around nine tenths are singletons. Sequences were obtained from PBMCs or T cells enriched from blood (not recorded which). These receptors were collected from a woman aged 45 to 65 who had recovered from COVID-19.

The V call is TRBV7-9, the J call TRBJ1-1; 7 nucleotides line up with TRBD1. The germline V gene encodes CDR1 SEHNR and CDR2 FQNEAQ (reference sequence). The CDR3 is 15 amino acids. V trimming: 5 bases; J trimming: 1 base; junction bases outside the gene matches: 7. In DNA form, the CDR3 reads TGTGCCAGCAGCCTCACGGGACAGTCGAACACTGAAGCTTTCTTT. It translates to CASSLTGQSNTEAFF.

Comment on this clone: A junction end diverges from the germline sequence, so it may reflect a read error. The rearrangement joins TRBV7-7 to TRBJ2-2, with unresolved D. Germline lookup yields CDR1 SSHAT and CDR2 FNYEAQ (reference sequence). There are 14 residues in the CDR3. CDR3 protein: CASSFGQNTGELFF. The CDR3 bases are TGTGCTAGCAGCTTCGGTCAGAACACCGGGGAGCTGTTTTTT.

The chain is built from TRBV25-1 and TRBJ2-3; D is uncertain. This CDR3 region has 14 residues. Germline lookup yields CDR1 MGHDK and CDR2 SYGVNS. The V end lost 2 bases, the J end lost 2 bases, and 8 bases lay between the germline ends. CDR3: CASSEIGTTDTQYF. DNA for the CDR3: TGTGCCAGCAGTGAAATCGGTACCACAGATACGCAGTATTTT.

V usage is TRBV2 and J usage is TRBJ1-4; 9 nucleotides agree with TRBD1. The CDR3 sequence is 14 residues long. With V trimmed by 7 bases and J by 8 bases, 8 bases remained unmatched. Germline V gives CDR1 SNHLY, CDR2 FYNNEI. DNA of the CDR3: TGTGCCAGCAAGGAACAGGGGGCTATGGAAAAACTGTTTTTT. It yields the protein CASKEQGAMEKLFF.

This chain connects TRBV12-3 or TRBV12-4 to TRBJ2-3; D perhaps matches TRBD1 (6 bases). The CDR3 spans 12 residues. Trimming pared 5 bases from V and 7 bases from J, leaving 10 bases between. The CDR3 DNA reads as TGTGCCAGCAGTCGACAGGTTTATACGCAGTATTTT. It translates to CASSRQVYTQYF.

This chain connects TRBV28 to TRBJ1-5; D remains unclear. With 1 base removed from V and 2 bases from J, the gap between germline ends came to 6 bases. CDR1 MDHEN and CDR2 SYDVKM come from the germline V gene. This CDR3 region has 14 residues. The CDR3 DNA sequence: TGTGCCAGCAGTTTATTGCAGGGCAATCAGCCCCAGCATTTT. Residues: CASSLLQGNQPQHF.

V usage is TRBV30 and J usage is TRBJ1-2, with 10 bases identical to TRBD1. V dropped 4 bases and J dropped 5; count of bases not matched to a gene: 7. The CDR3 covers 14 residues. The germline V gene has CDR1 GTSNPN and CDR2 SVGIG (reference sequence). The CDR3: CAWNLGQGPYGYTF. Written as DNA, the CDR3 is TGTGCCTGGAATCTGGGACAGGGGCCTTATGGCTACACCTTC. The full variable domain, its missing parts supplied by reference TRBV30 and TRBJ1-2, is SQTIHQWPATLVQPVGSPLSLECTVEGTSNPNLYWYRQAAGRGLQLLFYSVGIGQISSEVPQNLSASRPQDRQFILSSKKLLLSDSGFYLCAWNLGQGPYGYTFGSGTRLTVV.

This rearrangement joins TRBV7-9 to TRBJ2-1, with D perhaps matching TRBD2 (6 bases). V was cut by 5 bases and J by 2 bases, with 16 bases left in between. The CDR3 is 16 amino acids. Germline CDR1 and CDR2: SEHNR and FQNEAQ (reference sequence). CDR3 sequence: CASSPPWGEPYNEQFF. The DNA of the CDR3 is TGTGCCAGCAGCCCCCCCTGGGGGGAGCCCTACAATGAGCAGTTCTTC.

J is TRBJ1-5 and V is TRBV27; a weak D match, TRBD1 (5 bases). The CDR3 spans 14 residues. Germline values: CDR1 MNHEY, CDR2 SMNVEV (reference sequence). Trimming shortened V by 2 bases and J by 6 bases, and 11 bases separated the two germline ends. The CDR3 bases are TGTGCCAGCAGTTTAGGAGGGGATGGTCAGCCCCAGCATTTT. It is translated as CASSLGGDGQPQHF.

The chain combines TRBV5-1 with TRBJ1-2, with 9 bases matching TRBD1. The CDR3 is made up of 17 amino acids. Germline V gives CDR1 SGHRS, CDR2 YFSETQ. Losses at the gene ends were 2 bases for V and 6 bases for J; bases not matched to a gene: 14. In nucleotides, the CDR3 is TGCGCCAGCAGCTTAAGAACAGGGGGCGCGTTACCGGATGGCTACACCTTC. Its protein product is CASSLRTGGALPDGYTF. The whole variable domain, remainder taken from reference TRBV5-1 and TRBJ1-2, is KAGVTQTPRYLIKTRGQQVTLSCSPISGHRSVSWYQQTPGQGLQFLFEYFSETQRNKGNFPGRFSGRQFSNSRSEMNVSTLELGDSALYLCASSLRTGGALPDGYTFGSGTRLTVV.

This clone turned up a few times. Germline and junction disagree at one end, which may indicate a read error. The chain couples TRBV7-2 to TRBJ1-2, with D uncertain. This CDR3 spans 14 amino acids. Germline values: CDR1 SGHTA, CDR2 FQGNSA. CDR3 nucleotides: TGTGCCAGCAGCCTAGCGAGTACTAACTATGGCTACACCTTC. This codes for CASSLASTNYGYTF.

J is TRBJ1-2 and V is TRBV7-2; 7 nucleotides agree with TRBD1. J gave up 8 bases and V 1 base, and 7 bases lay outside the gene matches. Germline V gives CDR1 SGHTA, CDR2 FQGNSA. The CDR3 is 14 amino acids. As DNA, the CDR3 is TGTGCCAGCAGCTTAGTAGGTCAGGGGGACGGCTACACCTTC. This translates into CASSLVGQGDGYTF.

The rearrangement uses TRBV10-3 and TRBJ1-4, with 7 nucleotides matching TRBD1. The germline V gene encodes CDR1 ENHRY and CDR2 SYGVKD. V trimming: 6 bases; J trimming: 4 bases; junction bases outside the gene matches: 8. CDR3 length equals 15 residues. The CDR3 region has the DNA TGTGCCATCAGCGAACCGGGACAGAATAATGAAAAACTGTTTTTT. It yields the protein CAISEPGQNNEKLFF.

The CDR3 region has the DNA TGTGCCAGCTCACCTGAGGGACTAGCGGGGGTCGATACGCAGTATTTT. Its protein is CASSPEGLAGVDTQYF. This chain connects TRBV18 to TRBJ2-3, with 14 bases that match TRBD2. CDR1 is KGHSH, CDR2 LQKENI, per germline. The length of the CDR3 is 16 residues. Unmatched junction bases numbered 5, after V lost 3 bases and J lost 6 bases.

The J gene is TRBJ2-1, the V gene TRBV4-3, with D unresolved. CDR1 LGHNA and CDR2 YSLEER come from the germline V gene. This CDR3 has 16 residues. Trimming stripped 1 base from V and 0 bases from J, with 10 bases between. The CDR3 DNA follows: TGCGCCAGCAGCCAAGGTGCGTTTAGCTCCTACAATGAGCAGTTCTTC. This translates into CASSQGAFSSYNEQFF.

This clone was recorded only once. This sequence joins TRBV3-1 (or the pseudogene TRBV3-2) and TRBJ2-7; the D gene is possibly TRBD2 (5 bases). V lost 0 bases and J lost 3, with 15 bases in between. CDR1 and CDR2 (germline): LGHDT, YNNKEL (reference sequence). The CDR3 covers 16 residues. CDR3 bases: TGTGCCAGCAGCCAAGAGTTCGTCGGACGGGACTACGAGCAGTACTTC. As protein: CASSQEFVGRDYEQYF.

The V call is TRBV28, the J call TRBJ1-5, with D hard to call. This CDR3 region has 16 residues. CDR1 MDHEN and CDR2 SYDVKM come from the germline V gene. Trimming removed 0 bases from V and 2 bases from J, with 11 bases in between. The chain's CDR3 is CASSLWAGPRNQPQHF. The DNA for the CDR3 is TGTGCCAGCAGTTTATGGGCTGGGCCCCGCAATCAGCCCCAGCATTTT.

The rearrangement joins TRBV2 to TRBJ2-2; D gene uncertain. The CDR3 totals 15 residues. From germline, CDR1 is SNHLY and CDR2 FYNNEI. The germline V and J ends were trimmed by 2 bases and 7 bases, with 14 bases remaining between them. CDR3 region: CASSETLSANGELFF. The CDR3 bases are TGTGCCAGCAGTGAAACCCTAAGTGCGAACGGGGAGCTGTTTTTT.

This chain uses TRBV20-1 with TRBJ2-1; tentatively, D is TRBD2 (7 bases). This CDR3 has 15 amino acids. V was trimmed by 3 bases and J by 4 bases, leaving 16 bases between them. CDR1 DFQATT and CDR2 SNEGSKA come from the germline V gene (reference sequence). The CDR3 DNA reads as TGCAGTGCTAGTCGGCGCAGGGGAGGGTACAATGAGCAGTTCTTC. Translation gives CSASRRRGGYNEQFF.

The chain uses TRBV18 and TRBJ2-7; maybe TRBD2 (7 bases). CDR1 and CDR2 from the germline V gene are KGHSH and LQKENI. The CDR3 extends over 14 amino acids. The germline V and J ends were trimmed by 3 bases and 1 base, with 10 bases remaining between them. CDR3: CASSPEGGSYEQYF. DNA for the CDR3: TGTGCCAGCTCACCCGAGGGGGGGTCCTACGAGCAGTACTTC.

The V call is TRBV5-1, the J call TRBJ1-2; the match to TRBD1 covers 10 bases. V lost 4 bases to trimming and J lost 7 bases; unmatched junction nucleotides: 7. This CDR3 region has 14 residues. CDR1 and CDR2 (germline): SGHRS, YFSETQ. Written as DNA, the CDR3 is TGCGCCAGCAGCCCCGGGACAGGGGTGGGTGGCTACACCTTC. Translating gives CASSPGTGVGGYTF.

This chain connects TRBV2 to TRBJ2-2; D is uncertain. V gave up 4 bases and J gave up 1 base, with 7 bases separating them. CDR1 SNHLY and CDR2 FYNNEI come from the germline V gene. CDR3 size: 14 residues. The CDR3 loop reads CASSGVGNTGELFF. Written as DNA, the CDR3 is TGTGCCAGCAGTGGAGTCGGGAACACCGGGGAGCTGTTTTTT.

The chain is built from TRBV18 and TRBJ1-5; no reliable D call. CDR3 length equals 13 residues. The germline V gene encodes CDR1 KGHSH and CDR2 LQKENI. Trimming pared 3 bases from V and 5 bases from J, leaving 8 bases between. The CDR3 DNA is TGTGCCAGCTCACCCTCCGGGGATCAGCCCCAGCATTTT. Its translation: CASSPSGDQPQHF.

This rearrangement joins TRBV30 to TRBJ2-7; maybe TRBD1 (5 bases). Between the trimmed V and J ends, which lost 3 bases and 4 bases, there was a span of 13 bases. The CDR3 has 13 amino acids. The germline V gene encodes CDR1 GTSNPN and CDR2 SVGIG (reference sequence). The CDR3 DNA reads TGTGCCTGGAGGACAAAGGGGTATTACGAGCAGTACTTC. Encoded protein: CAWRTKGYYEQYF.

This clone was picked up one time. V is TRBV4-2 and J is TRBJ1-5; 12 bases agree with TRBD1. Germline V gene sequence: CDR1 LGHNA, CDR2 YNFKEQ. This CDR3 spans 17 amino acids. The V gene end was trimmed by 8 bases and the J gene end by 2 bases; junction bases not matched to a gene: 10. The CDR3 loop is CASGRTGTGGGNQPQHF. CDR3 DNA: TGTGCCAGCGGAAGAACCGGGACAGGGGGCGGCAATCAGCCCCAGCATTTT.

The V call is TRBV28, the J call TRBJ1-5; weak D call: TRBD1 (5 bases). Germline assignment: CDR1 MDHEN and CDR2 SYDVKM. Trimming removed 3 bases at V and 1 base at J, with 10 bases between. The CDR3 loop spans 15 amino acids. The CDR3, as DNA: TGTGCCAGCAGTTTTGTGACAGCAAGCAATCAGCCCCAGCATTTT. Translating it yields CASSFVTASNQPQHF.

The V gene is TRBV7-2, the J gene TRBJ2-5; a possible D gene is TRBD1 (5 bases). CDR1 is SGHTA and CDR2 is FQGNSA in the germline V gene. The CDR3 sequence is 16 residues long. V was pared by 5 bases and J by 4 bases, with 20 bases between. CDR3 region: CASSPQRGRPGETQYF. The DNA of the CDR3 is TGTGCCAGCAGCCCCCAAAGGGGCAGGCCTGGAGAGACCCAGTACTTC.

This chain uses TRBV27 with TRBJ2-7; TRBD2 matches at 8 bases. This CDR3 has 14 amino acids. V was pared by 4 bases and J by 8 bases, with 10 bases of the junction left unmatched. CDR1 and CDR2 (germline): MNHEY, SMNVEV (reference sequence). This CDR3 reads CASSWGGGTDKQYF. In DNA form, the CDR3 reads TGTGCCAGCAGTTGGGGCGGGGGGACCGACAAGCAGTACTTC.

As DNA, the CDR3 is TGTGCCATCAGTGAGTACAGGGACTATGGCTACACCTTC. Protein sequence: CAISEYRDYGYTF. The V call is TRBV10-3, the J call TRBJ1-2; D is possibly TRBD1 (6 bases). Trimming took 1 base from V and 3 from J, leaving 6 bases between them. Germline-derived CDR1 and CDR2 are ENHRY and SYGVKD. The CDR3 contains 13 residues.

The DNA of the CDR3 is TGTGCCAGCAGTTTCGCGGGCAGGGGCCTTCAGCCCCAGCATTTT. Translation gives CASSFAGRGLQPQHF. The chain couples TRBV6-2 or TRBV6-3 to TRBJ1-5; possible D gene TRBD1, 6 bases. This CDR3 is 15 amino acids long. Germline lookup yields CDR1 MNHEY and CDR2 SVGEGT. V was pared by 4 bases and J by 6 bases, with 16 bases between.